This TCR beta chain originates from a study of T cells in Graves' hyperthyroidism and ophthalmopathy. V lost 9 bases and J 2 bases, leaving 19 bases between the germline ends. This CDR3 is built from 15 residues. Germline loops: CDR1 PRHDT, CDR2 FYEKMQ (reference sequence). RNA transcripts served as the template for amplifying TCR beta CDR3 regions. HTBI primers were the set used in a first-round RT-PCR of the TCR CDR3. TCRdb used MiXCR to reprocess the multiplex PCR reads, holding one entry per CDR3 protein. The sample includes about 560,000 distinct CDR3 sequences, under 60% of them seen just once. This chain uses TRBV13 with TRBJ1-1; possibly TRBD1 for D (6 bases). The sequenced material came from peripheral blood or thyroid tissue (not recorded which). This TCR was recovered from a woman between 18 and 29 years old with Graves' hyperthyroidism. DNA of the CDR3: TGTGCCAGACAGCCCGACCAGGGGCCAAACACTGAAGCTTTCTTT. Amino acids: CARQPDQGPNTEAFF.